These T cell receptor beta chains were read from a single sample in a study of CD8 T cells in Susac syndrome. A single record per CDR3 protein comes from TCRdb applying MiXCR to the immunoSEQ multiplex PCR reads. Among roughly 400,000 distinct CDR3 sequences listed, more than 80% were seen once. Material: CD8+ T cells from PBMCs. These TCRs come from a human donor with multiple sclerosis. The CDR3 runs from the conserved cysteine through the conserved F or W. A D gene is named only where the DNA matches it firmly. Size tells how often a clone was seen (once, few, many) or the class of an expanded clone, and some rows leave it out.

J,D,size,V,CDR3,DNA
TRBJ1-1,NA,NA,TRBV20-1,CSASISPTEAFF,TGCAGTGCTAGTATCTCTCCCACTGAAGCTTTCTTT
TRBJ1-4,NA,once,TRBV4-1,CASSQLTEYNEKLFF,TGCGCCAGCAGCCAACTTACAGAATATAATGAAAAACTGTTTTTT
TRBJ1-2,NA,once,TRBV3-1,CASSQEGDNRYTF,TGTGCCAGCAGCCAAGAAGGGGACAACCGCTACACCTTC
TRBJ2-5,TRBD2,NA,TRBV12-3/TRBV12-4,CASSLGELAGEYETQYF,TGTGCCAGCAGTTTGGGGGAACTAGCGGGAGAATATGAGACCCAGTACTTC
TRBJ2-7,TRBD2,once,TRBV25-1,CASSGEGYYEQYF,TGTGCCAGCAGTGGGGAGGGTTACTACGAGCAGTACTTC
TRBJ1-5,NA,NA,TRBV5-6,CASSLVGGQGQPQHF,TGTGCCAGCAGCTTGGTTGGGGGCCAAGGTCAGCCCCAGCATTTT
TRBJ2-7,NA,NA,TRBV29-1,CSVRTAVGQYF,TGCAGCGTTCGGACAGCCGTTGGGCAGTACTTC
TRBJ2-2,NA,NA,TRBV10-3,CAISESETGELFF,TGTGCCATCAGTGAGTCGGAAACCGGGGAGCTGTTTTTT
TRBJ2-5,NA,NA,TRBV7-9,CASSYLDTYQETQYF,TGTGCCAGCAGCTACTTAGACACGTACCAAGAGACCCAGTACTTC
TRBJ2-1,NA,NA,TRBV10-3,CAISDLRNEQFF,TGTGCCATCAGTGATTTAAGGAATGAGCAGTTCTTC
TRBJ2-1,NA,NA,TRBV2,CASSISPSYNEQFF,TGTGCCAGCAGTATCTCCCCCTCCTACAATGAGCAGTTCTTC
TRBJ2-1,TRBD2,once,TRBV3-1,CASSQDRAREGPNEQFF,TGTGCCAGCAGCCAAGATCGGGCGCGGGAGGGCCCCAATGAGCAGTTCTTC
TRBJ1-5,NA,NA,TRBV7-6,CASSLMGEQPQHF,TGTGCCAGCAGCTTGATGGGGGAACAGCCCCAGCATTTT
TRBJ1-5,TRBD1,NA,TRBV4-1,CASSQPGTALGQPQHF,TGCGCCAGCAGCCAGCCGGGGACAGCGTTGGGTCAGCCCCAGCATTTT
TRBJ1-6,NA,NA,TRBV2,CASSSGTYYSPLHF,TGTGCCAGCAGTTCCGGGACCTACTATTCACCCCTCCACTTT
TRBJ1-4,NA,once,TRBV7-9,CASSSGQRDEKLFF,TGTGCCAGCAGCTCAGGACAACGAGATGAAAAACTGTTTTTT
TRBJ1-1,NA,NA,TRBV19,CASSISGLATEAFF,TGTGCCAGTAGTATCTCCGGGTTGGCCACTGAAGCTTTCTTT
TRBJ1-5,NA,NA,TRBV13,CASSSGGPYSNQPQHF,TGTGCCAGCAGCTCCGGTGGGCCCTATAGCAATCAGCCCCAGCATTTT
TRBJ2-1,TRBD2,once,TRBV14,CASSVSGVSSYNEQFF,TGTGCCAGCAGCGTTAGCGGGGTGAGCTCCTACAATGAGCAGTTCTTC
TRBJ1-1,NA,NA,TRBV4-1,CASSPSDGGFTEAFF,TGCGCCAGCAGCCCCTCAGATGGGGGGTTCACTGAAGCTTTCTTT
TRBJ1-1,TRBD1,NA,TRBV30,CAWSSTGGDEAFF,TGTGCCTGGAGTAGCACAGGGGGCGATGAAGCTTTCTTT
TRBJ2-1,NA,NA,TRBV3-1,CASSQEGLPAINEQFF,TGTGCCAGCAGCCAAGAAGGACTCCCGGCGATCAATGAGCAGTTCTTC
TRBJ2-1,TRBD1,NA,TRBV18,CASSPTGDPYNEQFF,TGTGCCAGCTCACCAACAGGGGACCCCTACAATGAGCAGTTCTTC
TRBJ2-7,NA,NA,TRBV12-3/TRBV12-4,CASSFKASGEQYF,TGTGCCAGCAGTTTCAAGGCTTCAGGAGAGCAGTACTTC
TRBJ2-7,NA,NA,TRBV27,CASREGASSYEQYF,TGTGCCAGCAGGGAGGGGGCCTCCTCCTACGAGCAGTACTTC
TRBJ2-2,NA,NA,TRBV28,CASSTIFGTGELFF,TGTGCCAGCAGTACTATCTTCGGGACTGGGGAGCTGTTTTTT
TRBJ2-7,NA,NA,TRBV20-1,CSARGVSEYEQYF,TGCAGTGCTAGAGGCGTCTCGGAATACGAGCAGTACTTC
TRBJ2-7,TRBD2,once,TRBV15,CATRGDRSYEQYF,TGTGCCACCCGGGGGGATCGGTCCTACGAGCAGTACTTC
TRBJ2-1,NA,once,TRBV14,CASSLPGLSYEQFF,TGTGCCAGCAGCCTTCCGGGGCTTTCCTACGAGCAGTTCTTC
TRBJ2-1,TRBD2,NA,TRBV5-1,CASRASGDNEQFF,TGCGCCAGCAGGGCTAGCGGGGACAATGAGCAGTTCTTC
TRBJ2-7,TRBD1,NA,TRBV5-5,CASSFPGTGVFYEQYF,TGTGCCAGCAGCTTCCCCGGGACAGGGGTTTTTTACGAGCAGTACTTC
TRBJ2-7,NA,NA,TRBV5-6,CASSPREAPYEQYF,TGTGCCAGCAGCCCACGGGAAGCACCTTACGAGCAGTACTTC
TRBJ1-1,NA,NA,TRBV7-9,CASAKDTEAFF,TGTGCCAGCGCGAAGGACACTGAAGCTTTCTTT